The source of this TCR beta chain is a study of blood T cell repertoires in COVID-19. Across the study: Italy, Spain and the United States were the sources of the convalescent and acute COVID-19 samples.

Clones were read by immunoSEQ multiplex PCR, and TCRdb kept only the in-frame ones, dropping some. The sample consists of roughly 79,000 clones, around 90% of them appearing once. V dropped 3 bases and J dropped 5 bases, with 20 bases sitting between them. This CDR3 is built from 16 residues. Looked up from germline, CDR1 is SGDLS and CDR2 is YYNGEE. There are a few counts of this clone. This clonotype was sampled from a woman aged 45-60 years with acute or convalescent COVID-19. The specimen sequenced was peripheral blood. V is TRBV9 and J is TRBJ1-2; the D gene is possibly TRBD1 (5 bases). The CDR3 sequence is CASSGGSSGREYGYTF. As DNA, the CDR3 is TGTGCCAGCAGCGGAGGGTCTTCAGGGAGGGAGTATGGCTACACCTTC.